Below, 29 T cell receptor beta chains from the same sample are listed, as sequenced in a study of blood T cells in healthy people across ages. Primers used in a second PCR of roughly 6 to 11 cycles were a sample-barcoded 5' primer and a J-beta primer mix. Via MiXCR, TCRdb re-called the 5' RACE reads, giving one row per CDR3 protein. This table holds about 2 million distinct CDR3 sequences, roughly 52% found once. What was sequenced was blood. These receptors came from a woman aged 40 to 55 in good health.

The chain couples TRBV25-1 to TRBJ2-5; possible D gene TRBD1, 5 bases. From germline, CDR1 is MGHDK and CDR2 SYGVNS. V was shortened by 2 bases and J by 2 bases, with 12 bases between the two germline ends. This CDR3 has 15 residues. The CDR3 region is CASSEVGQGQETQYF. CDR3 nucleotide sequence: TGTGCCAGCAGTGAAGTGGGTCAGGGACAAGAGACCCAGTACTTC.

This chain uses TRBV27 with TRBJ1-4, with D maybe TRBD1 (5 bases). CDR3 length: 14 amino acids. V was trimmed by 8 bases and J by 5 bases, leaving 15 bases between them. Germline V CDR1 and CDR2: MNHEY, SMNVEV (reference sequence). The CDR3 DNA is TGTGCCAGCGGGGAACGACAGAGGAATGAAAAACTGTTTTTT. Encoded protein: CASGERQRNEKLFF. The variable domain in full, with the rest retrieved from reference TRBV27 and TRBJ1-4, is EAQVTQNPRYLITVTGKKLTVTCSQNMNHEYMSWYRQDPGLGLRQIYYSMNVEVTDKGDVPEGYKVSRKEKRNFPLILESPSPNQTSLYFCASGERQRNEKLFFGSGTQLSVL.

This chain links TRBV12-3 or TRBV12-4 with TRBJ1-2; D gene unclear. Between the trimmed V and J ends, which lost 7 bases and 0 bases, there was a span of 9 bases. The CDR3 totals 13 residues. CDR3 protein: CASTPVANYGYTF. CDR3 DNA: TGTGCCAGCACCCCGGTTGCTAACTATGGCTACACCTTC.

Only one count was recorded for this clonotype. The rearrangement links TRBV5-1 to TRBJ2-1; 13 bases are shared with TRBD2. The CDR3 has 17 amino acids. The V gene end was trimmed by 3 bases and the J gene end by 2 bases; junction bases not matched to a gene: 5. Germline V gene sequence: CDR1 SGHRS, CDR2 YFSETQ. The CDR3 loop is CASSSLAGGQAYNEQFF. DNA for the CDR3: TGCGCCAGCAGCTCACTAGCGGGGGGGCAGGCCTACAATGAGCAGTTCTTC.

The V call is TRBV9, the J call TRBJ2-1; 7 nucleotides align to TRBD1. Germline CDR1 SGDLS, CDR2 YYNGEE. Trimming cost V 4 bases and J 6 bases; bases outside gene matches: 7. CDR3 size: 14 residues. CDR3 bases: TGTGCCAGCAGCACTCAGGGACAGAGCAATGAGCAGTTCTTC. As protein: CASSTQGQSNEQFF.

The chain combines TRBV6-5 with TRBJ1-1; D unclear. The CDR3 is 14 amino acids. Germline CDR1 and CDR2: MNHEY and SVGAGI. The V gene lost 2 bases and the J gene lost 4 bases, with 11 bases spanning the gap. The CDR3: CASSYGDRVTEAFF. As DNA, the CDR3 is TGTGCCAGCAGTTACGGGGATCGGGTCACTGAAGCTTTCTTT.

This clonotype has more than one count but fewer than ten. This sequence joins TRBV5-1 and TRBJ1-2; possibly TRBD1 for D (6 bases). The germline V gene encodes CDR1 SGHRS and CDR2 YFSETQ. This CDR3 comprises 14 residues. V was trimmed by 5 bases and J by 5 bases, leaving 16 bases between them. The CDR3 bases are TGCGCCAGCAGACCCGGACAGTGGGAGTATGGCTACACCTTC. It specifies CASRPGQWEYGYTF.

This CDR3 reads CASSREQYYGYTF. In DNA, the CDR3 is TGTGCCAGCAGTAGAGAGCAATACTATGGCTACACCTTC. V gene TRBV7-9 combines with J gene TRBJ1-2; D not resolved. The V end lost 6 bases, the J end lost 3 bases, and 11 bases lay between the germline ends. This CDR3 has 13 residues. Germline V gene sequence: CDR1 SEHNR, CDR2 FQNEAQ (reference sequence).

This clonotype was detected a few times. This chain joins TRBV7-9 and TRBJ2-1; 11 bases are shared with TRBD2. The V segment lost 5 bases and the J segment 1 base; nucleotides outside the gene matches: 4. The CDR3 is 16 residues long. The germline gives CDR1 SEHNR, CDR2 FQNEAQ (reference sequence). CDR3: CASSPTSGVSYNEQFF. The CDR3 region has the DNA TGTGCCAGCAGCCCGACTAGCGGGGTTTCCTACAATGAGCAGTTCTTC.

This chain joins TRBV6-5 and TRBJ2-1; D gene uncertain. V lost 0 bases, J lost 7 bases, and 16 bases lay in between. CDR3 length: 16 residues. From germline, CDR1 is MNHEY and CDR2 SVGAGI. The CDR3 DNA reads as TGTGCCAGCAGTTACTCTTCGCCAGCGATTGGGAATGAGCAGTTCTTC. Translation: CASSYSSPAIGNEQFF.

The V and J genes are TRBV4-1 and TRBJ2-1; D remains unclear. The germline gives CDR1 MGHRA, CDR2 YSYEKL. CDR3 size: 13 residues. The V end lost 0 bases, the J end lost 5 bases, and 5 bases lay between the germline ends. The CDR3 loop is CASSQETDNEQFF. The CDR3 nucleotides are TGCGCCAGCAGCCAAGAGACGGACAATGAGCAGTTCTTC.

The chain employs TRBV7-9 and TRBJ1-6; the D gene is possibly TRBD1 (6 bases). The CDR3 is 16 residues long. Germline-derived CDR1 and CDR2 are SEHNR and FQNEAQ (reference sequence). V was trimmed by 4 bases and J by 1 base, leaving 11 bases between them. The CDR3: CASSSRGASYNSPLHF. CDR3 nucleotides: TGTGCCAGCAGCTCTAGGGGGGCATCCTATAATTCACCCCTCCACTTT.

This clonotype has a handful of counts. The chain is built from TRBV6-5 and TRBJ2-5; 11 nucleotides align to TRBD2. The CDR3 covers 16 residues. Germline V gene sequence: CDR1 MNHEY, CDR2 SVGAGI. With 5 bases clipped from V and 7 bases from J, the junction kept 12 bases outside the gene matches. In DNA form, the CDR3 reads TGTGCCAGCAGTACCTATAGCGGGGGGGCATTGGGGACCCAGTACTTC. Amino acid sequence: CASSTYSGGALGTQYF.

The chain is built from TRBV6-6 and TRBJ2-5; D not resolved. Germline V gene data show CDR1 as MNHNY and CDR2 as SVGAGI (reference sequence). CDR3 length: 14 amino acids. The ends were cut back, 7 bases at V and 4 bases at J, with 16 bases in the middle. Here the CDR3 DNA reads TGTGCCAGCACCGACTCCCCCCACGGAGAGACCCAGTACTTC. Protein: CASTDSPHGETQYF.

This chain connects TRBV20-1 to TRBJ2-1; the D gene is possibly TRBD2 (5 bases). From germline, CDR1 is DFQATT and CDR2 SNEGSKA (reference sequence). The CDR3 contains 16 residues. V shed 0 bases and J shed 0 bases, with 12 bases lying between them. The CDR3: CSARDLAKSSYNEQFF. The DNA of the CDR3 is TGCAGTGCTAGAGATCTAGCCAAGAGCTCCTACAATGAGCAGTTCTTC.

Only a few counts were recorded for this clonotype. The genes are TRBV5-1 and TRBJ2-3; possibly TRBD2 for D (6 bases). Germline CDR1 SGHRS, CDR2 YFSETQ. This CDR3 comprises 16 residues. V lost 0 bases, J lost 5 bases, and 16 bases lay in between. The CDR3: CASSLVVGTQQDTQYF. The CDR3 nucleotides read TGCGCCAGCAGCTTGGTCGTGGGGACTCAGCAAGATACGCAGTATTTT. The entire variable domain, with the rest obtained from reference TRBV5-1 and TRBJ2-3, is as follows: KAGVTQTPRYLIKTRGQQVTLSCSPISGHRSVSWYQQTPGQGLQFLFEYFSETQRNKGNFPGRFSGRQFSNSRSEMNVSTLELGDSALYLCASSLVVGTQQDTQYFGPGTRLTVL.

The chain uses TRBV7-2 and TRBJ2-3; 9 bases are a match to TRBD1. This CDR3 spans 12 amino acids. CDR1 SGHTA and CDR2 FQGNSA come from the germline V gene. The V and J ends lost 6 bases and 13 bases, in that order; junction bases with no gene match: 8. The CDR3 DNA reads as TGTGCCAGCAGTCGCCCGGGACAGGGAAAGTATTTT. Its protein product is CASSRPGQGKYF.

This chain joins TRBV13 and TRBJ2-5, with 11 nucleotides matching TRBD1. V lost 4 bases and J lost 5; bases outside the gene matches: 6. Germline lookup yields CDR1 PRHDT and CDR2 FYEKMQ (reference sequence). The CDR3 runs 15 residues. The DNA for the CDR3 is TGTGCCAGCAGCTGGGGACAGGGGGGATTGGAGACCCAGTACTTC. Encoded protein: CASSWGQGGLETQYF. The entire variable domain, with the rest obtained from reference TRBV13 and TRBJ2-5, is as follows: AAGVIQSPRHLIKEKRETATLKCYPIPRHDTVYWYQQGPGQDPQFLISFYEKMQSDKGSIPDRFSAQQFSDYHSELNMSSLELGDSALYFCASSWGQGGLETQYFGPGTRLLVL.

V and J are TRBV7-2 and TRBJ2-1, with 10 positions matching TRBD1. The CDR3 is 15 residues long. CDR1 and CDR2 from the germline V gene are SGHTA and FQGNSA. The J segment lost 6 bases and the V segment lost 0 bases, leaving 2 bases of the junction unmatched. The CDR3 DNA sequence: TGTGCCAGCAGCTTAGCGGGACAGGGGACCAATGAGCAGTTCTTC. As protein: CASSLAGQGTNEQFF.

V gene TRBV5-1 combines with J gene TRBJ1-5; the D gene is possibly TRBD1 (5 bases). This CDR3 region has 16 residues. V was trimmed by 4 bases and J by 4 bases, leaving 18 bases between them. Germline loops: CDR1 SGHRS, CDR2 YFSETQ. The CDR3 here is CASSLGTAESNQPQHF. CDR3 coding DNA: TGCGCCAGCAGCCTGGGGACCGCGGAATCGAATCAGCCCCAGCATTTT.

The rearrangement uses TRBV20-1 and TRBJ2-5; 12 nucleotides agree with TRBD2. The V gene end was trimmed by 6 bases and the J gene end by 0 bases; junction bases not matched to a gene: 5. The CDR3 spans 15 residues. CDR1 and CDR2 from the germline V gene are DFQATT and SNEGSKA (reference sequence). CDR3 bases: TGCAGTGCGTCCACTAGCGGGGGGCACCAAGAGACCCAGTACTTC. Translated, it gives CSASTSGGHQETQYF.

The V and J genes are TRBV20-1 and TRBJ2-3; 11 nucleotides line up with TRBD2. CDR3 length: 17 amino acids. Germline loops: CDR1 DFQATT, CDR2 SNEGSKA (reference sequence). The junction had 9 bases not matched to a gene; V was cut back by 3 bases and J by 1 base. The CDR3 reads CSARATLGLAGTDTQYF. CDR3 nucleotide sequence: TGCAGTGCTAGGGCGACCCTGGGACTAGCGGGCACAGATACGCAGTATTTT.

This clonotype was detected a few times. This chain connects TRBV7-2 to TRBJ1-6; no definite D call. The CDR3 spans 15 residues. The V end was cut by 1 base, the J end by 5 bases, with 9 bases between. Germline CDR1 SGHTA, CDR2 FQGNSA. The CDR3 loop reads CASSLGLLNNSPLHF. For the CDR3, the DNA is TGTGCCAGCAGCTTAGGTCTTTTGAATAATTCACCCCTCCACTTT.

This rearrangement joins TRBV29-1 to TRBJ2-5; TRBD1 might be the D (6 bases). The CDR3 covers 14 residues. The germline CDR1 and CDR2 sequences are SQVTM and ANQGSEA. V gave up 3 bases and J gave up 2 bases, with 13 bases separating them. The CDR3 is CSVDPWGLQETQYF. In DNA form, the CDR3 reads TGCAGCGTTGACCCTTGGGGGCTGCAAGAGACCCAGTACTTC.

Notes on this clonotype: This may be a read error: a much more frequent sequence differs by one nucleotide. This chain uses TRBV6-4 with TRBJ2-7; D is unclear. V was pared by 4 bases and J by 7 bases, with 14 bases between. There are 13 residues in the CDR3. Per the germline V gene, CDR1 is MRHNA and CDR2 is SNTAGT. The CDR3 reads CASSADGHNEQYF. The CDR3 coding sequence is TGTGCCAGCAGTGCCGACGGCCACAATGAGCAGTACTTC.

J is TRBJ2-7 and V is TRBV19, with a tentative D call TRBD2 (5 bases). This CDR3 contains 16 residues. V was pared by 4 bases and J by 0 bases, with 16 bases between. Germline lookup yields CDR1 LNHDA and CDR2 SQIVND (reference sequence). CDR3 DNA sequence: TGTGCCAGTAGTAACCCTACTAGGAAAAGCTCCTACGAGCAGTACTTC. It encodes CASSNPTRKSSYEQYF. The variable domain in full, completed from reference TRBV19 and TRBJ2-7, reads DGGITQSPKYLFRKEGQNVTLSCEQNLNHDAMYWYRQDPGQGLRLIYYSQIVNDFQKGDIAEGYSVSREKKESFPLTVTSAQKNPTAFYLCASSNPTRKSSYEQYFGPGTRLTVT.

The CDR3 is CASSQDFGGPEKLFF. The CDR3 coding sequence is TGTGCCAGCAGCCAAGATTTCGGAGGGCCCGAAAAACTGTTTTTT. V and J are TRBV3-1 and TRBJ1-4; D not resolved. Germline V lookup: CDR1 LGHDT, CDR2 YNNKEL (reference sequence). The CDR3 has 15 residues. V dropped 0 bases and J dropped 8 bases, with 13 bases sitting between them.

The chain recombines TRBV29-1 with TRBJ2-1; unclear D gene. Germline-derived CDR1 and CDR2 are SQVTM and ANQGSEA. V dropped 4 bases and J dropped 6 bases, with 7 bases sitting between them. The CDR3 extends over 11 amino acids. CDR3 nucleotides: TGCAGCGTTGTATGGGGCAATGAGCAGTTCTTC. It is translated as CSVVWGNEQFF.

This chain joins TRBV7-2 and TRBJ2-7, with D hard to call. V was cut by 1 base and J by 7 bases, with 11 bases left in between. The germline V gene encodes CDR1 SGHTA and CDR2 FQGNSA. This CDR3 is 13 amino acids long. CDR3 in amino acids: CASSLVSANEQYF. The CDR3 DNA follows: TGTGCCAGCAGCTTAGTGTCAGCCAATGAGCAGTACTTC.